This T cell receptor beta chain came from a study of glioma-infiltrating T cells. As for this clonotype: Its antigen remains unidentified. The junction does not match germline at one end; this may be a read error.

Study-wide results and limits: Non-neoplastic patients had below-expected tissue-blood divergence, while all gliomas exceeded expectation. Very few CDR3 sequences were shared between tissue and blood.

Amplification of TCR alpha and beta CDR3 regions from RNA used iRepertoire nested multiplex PCR. One-step reverse transcription and amplification started from around 100-400 ng of tissue mRNA or PBMC total RNA. Using its own MiXCR run on the multiplex PCR reads, TCRdb lists one record per CDR3 protein. The data contain about 180,000 distinct CDR3 sequences, roughly 45% of them singletons. CDR1 and CDR2 from the germline V gene are WSHSY and SAAADI. The CDR3 spans 14 residues. The rearrangement uses TRBV10-2 and TRBJ2-3; 7 bases are a match to TRBD1. This TCR was recovered from a human donor with low-grade glioma or glioblastoma, undergoing nonglioma brain surgery, or in good health (not recorded which). The sample consisted of glioma tissue, nonneoplastic brain tissue, or PBMCs (not recorded which). Written as DNA, the CDR3 is TGTGCCACCACTGAGAGAGGGGGCTCAGATACGCAGTATTTT. This translates into CATTERGGSDTQYF.